In this sample, the clone carrying this TCR beta chain turned up many times. CDR1 is SGHAT and CDR2 is FQNNGV in the germline V gene. The CDR3 loop spans 17 amino acids. Trimming cost V 0 bases and J 2 bases, with 17 bases left between them. These data are taken from a study of T cells in Graves' hyperthyroidism and ophthalmopathy. For the study at large: Peripheral blood specimens were obtained at initial diagnosis, prior to any treatment.

Ophthalmopathy cases met thresholds of Clinical Activity Score at least 3, NOSPECS grade at least 4 and duration under 3 months. RNA transcripts served as the template for amplifying TCR beta CDR3 regions. The TCR CDR3 first-round RT-PCR relied on the HTBI primer set. Each CDR3 protein is one row after TCRdb ran MiXCR on the multiplex PCR reads. The sample has hundreds of thousands of distinct CDR3 sequences; 15% to 20% are singletons. V usage is TRBV11-2 and J usage is TRBJ2-7; no clear D gene. The TCR originated in a man aged 35 to 55 with Graves' ophthalmopathy. Material: blood. CDR3 DNA: TGTGCCAGCAGCTTAGAGGTCATGGTAGGATCCCCCTACGAGCAGTACTTC. It translates to CASSLEVMVGSPYEQYF.